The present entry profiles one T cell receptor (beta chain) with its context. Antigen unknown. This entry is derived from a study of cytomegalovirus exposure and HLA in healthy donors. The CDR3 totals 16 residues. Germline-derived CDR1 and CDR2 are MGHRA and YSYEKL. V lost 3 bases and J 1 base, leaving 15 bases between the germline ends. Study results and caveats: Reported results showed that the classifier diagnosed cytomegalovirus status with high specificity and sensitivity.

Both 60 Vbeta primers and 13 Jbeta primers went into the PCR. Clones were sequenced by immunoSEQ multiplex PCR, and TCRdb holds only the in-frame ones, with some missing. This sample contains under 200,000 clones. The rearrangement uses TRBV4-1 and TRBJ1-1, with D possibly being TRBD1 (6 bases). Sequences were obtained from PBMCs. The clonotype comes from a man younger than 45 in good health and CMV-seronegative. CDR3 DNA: TGCGCCAGCAGCCAGATTATAGGACAGCCGAACACTGAAGCTTTCTTT. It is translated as CASSQIIGQPNTEAFF.